The 30 T cell receptor beta chains presented below share a single source sample, sequenced in a study of early stage breast cancer tumors. Clones were read by immunoSEQ multiplex PCR, and TCRdb kept only the in-frame ones, dropping some. The table lists approximately 30,000 clones, around three quarters of them singletons, with roughly 12% in the top ten. The specimen sequenced was blood. The receptor source for this set is a person in their 60s with breast cancer.

The chain carries TRBV2 and TRBJ2-2; D call uncertain. Germline values: CDR1 SNHLY, CDR2 FYNNEI. V shed 0 bases and J shed 3 bases, with 8 bases lying between them. There are 15 residues in the CDR3. This CDR3 reads CASSEALGHTGELFF. DNA of the CDR3: TGTGCCAGCAGTGAAGCGCTTGGGCACACCGGGGAGCTGTTTTTT. Filled out from reference TRBV2 and TRBJ2-2, the complete variable domain reads EPEVTQTPSHQVTQMGQEVILRCVPISNHLYFYWYRQILGQKVEFLVSFYNNEISEKSEIFDDQFSVERPDGSNFTLKIRSTKLEDSAMYFCASSEALGHTGELFFGEGSRLTVL.

This clone appeared a few times. The rearrangement links TRBV15 to TRBJ1-4, with TRBD1 identical over 10 bases. The CDR3 sequence is 15 residues long. V lost 5 bases, J lost 8 bases, and 8 bases stayed unmatched. Germline lookup yields CDR1 LNHNV and CDR2 YYDKDF (reference sequence). Written as DNA, the CDR3 is TGTGCCACCAGCGGAGGGGACAGGGGATGGGAAAAACTGTTTTTT. Translating it yields CATSGGDRGWEKLFF.

This rearrangement joins TRBV5-1 to TRBJ2-3, with 8 bases identical to TRBD1. Unmatched junction bases numbered 11, after V lost 5 bases and J lost 6 bases. Germline V gene sequence: CDR1 SGHRS, CDR2 YFSETQ. There are 15 residues in the CDR3. This chain's CDR3 is CASSSGQGNYDTQYF. The CDR3 DNA follows: TGCGCCAGCAGTTCAGGACAGGGAAATTACGATACGCAGTATTTT.

The rearrangement uses TRBV7-2 and TRBJ1-4, with D tentatively TRBD1 (5 bases). Trimming stripped 3 bases from V and 3 bases from J, with 5 bases between. The germline gives CDR1 SGHTA, CDR2 FQGNSA. The CDR3 sequence is 13 residues long. The DNA of the CDR3 is TGTGCCAGCAGCTTGACAGCTAATGAAAAACTGTTTTTT. Protein sequence: CASSLTANEKLFF.

The chain combines TRBV27 with TRBJ2-5; TRBD2 matches at 7 bases. Trimming removed 6 bases from V and 9 bases from J; junction bases left unmatched: 4. CDR3 length equals 11 residues. Germline assignment: CDR1 MNHEY and CDR2 SMNVEV (reference sequence). As DNA, the CDR3 is TGTGCCAGCAGCGCCCGGGGGGCCCAGTACTTC. It is translated as CASSARGAQYF.

V is TRBV27 and J is TRBJ2-5, with a weak D call TRBD1 (5 bases). Germline values: CDR1 MNHEY, CDR2 SMNVEV (reference sequence). The CDR3 is made up of 15 amino acids. Deletions cut 6 bases from V and 1 base from J, with 15 bases between. CDR3: CASRPLGRPQETQYF. The CDR3 nucleotides read TGTGCCAGCAGGCCCCTGGGGCGGCCCCAAGAGACCCAGTACTTC.

The chain joins TRBV5-6 to TRBJ1-4, with D unresolved. The V and J ends lost 1 base and 7 bases respectively, with 11 bases between them. Germline V gives CDR1 SGHDT, CDR2 YYEEEE. The CDR3 is 14 residues long. CDR3 in DNA: TGTGCCAGCAGCTTGCAGCCGCGGGCTGAAAAACTGTTTTTT. Translating it yields CASSLQPRAEKLFF.

The CDR3 region is CASSRPGQGFYEQYF. In nucleotides, the CDR3 is TGTGCCAGCAGTCGACCGGGACAGGGTTTCTACGAGCAGTACTTC. The chain joins TRBV6-5 to TRBJ2-7, with 9 positions matching TRBD1. This CDR3 has 15 residues. V shed 5 bases, J shed 3 bases, and the junction held 8 bases outside the gene matches. CDR1 and CDR2 (germline): MNHEY, SVGAGI.

This chain links TRBV15 with TRBJ1-1; no definite D call. V lost 3 bases and J lost 1, with 6 bases in between. Germline loops: CDR1 LNHNV, CDR2 YYDKDF (reference sequence). This CDR3 spans 13 amino acids. DNA of the CDR3: TGTGCCACCAGCAGGGGGAGGAACACTGAAGCTTTCTTT. This gives the protein CATSRGRNTEAFF.

The gene calls are TRBV7-2 and TRBJ2-7; 9 bases match TRBD2. This CDR3 has 17 residues. With 5 bases clipped from V and 2 bases from J, the junction kept 13 bases outside the gene matches. Germline lookup yields CDR1 SGHTA and CDR2 FQGNSA. The CDR3 loop is CASSVGLAGRTAYEQYF. The CDR3 DNA reads TGTGCCAGCAGCGTGGGGCTAGCGGGGAGAACCGCCTACGAGCAGTACTTC.

V is TRBV2 and J is TRBJ1-5; 9 nucleotides agree with TRBD1. The CDR3 is made up of 14 amino acids. Germline V gene lookup returns CDR1 SNHLY and CDR2 FYNNEI. The J segment lost 9 bases and the V segment lost 8 bases, leaving 11 bases of the junction unmatched. The CDR3 region is CASVGTGTSGPQHF. CDR3 sequence (DNA): TGTGCCAGCGTGGGGACAGGGACCTCAGGGCCCCAGCATTTT.

This clone was recorded a few times. The rearrangement links TRBV5-1 to TRBJ1-4; 7 nucleotides align to TRBD1. Germline-derived CDR1 and CDR2 are SGHRS and YFSETQ. The CDR3 is 13 residues long. Losses at the gene ends were 0 bases for V and 8 bases for J; bases not matched to a gene: 1. CDR3 residues: CASSLGDREKLFF. CDR3 DNA sequence: TGCGCCAGCAGCTTGGGGGACAGAGAAAAACTGTTTTTT.

CDR3 coding DNA: TGTGCCAGCAGTCCAGGGGGCTCGCCTTTCGCTAACTATGGCTACACCTTC. It yields the protein CASSPGGSPFANYGYTF. The rearrangement links TRBV7-2 to TRBJ1-2, with 8 bases aligning to TRBD1. CDR3 size: 17 residues. Unmatched junction bases numbered 12, after V lost 6 bases and J lost 0 bases. CDR1 is SGHTA and CDR2 is FQGNSA in the germline V gene. Full variable domain (rest looked up from reference TRBV7-2 and TRBJ1-2): GAGVSQSPSNKVTEKGKDVELRCDPISGHTALYWYRQSLGQGLEFLIYFQGNSAPDKSGLPSDRFSAERTGGSVSTLTIQRTQQEDSAVYLCASSPGGSPFANYGYTFGSGTRLTVV.

The CDR3 coding sequence is TGTGCCAGCCTAGCCGTTGGTCAGGGACTCTACGAGCAGTACTTC. Residues: CASLAVGQGLYEQYF. The chain recombines TRBV28 with TRBJ2-7; maybe TRBD2 (6 bases). The CDR3 runs 15 residues. Germline V CDR1 and CDR2: MDHEN, SYDVKM. The V gene lost 8 bases and the J gene lost 3 bases, with 20 bases spanning the gap.

The chain is built from TRBV27 and TRBJ1-1, with D maybe TRBD1 (6 bases). Deletions cut 8 bases from V and 1 base from J, with 14 bases between. CDR3 length: 14 residues. Per germline, CDR1 MNHEY and CDR2 SMNVEV (reference sequence). The CDR3 DNA is TGTGCCAGCGGAACCCCCAGGGGGAACACTGAAGCTTTCTTT. Translating gives CASGTPRGNTEAFF.

This chain connects TRBV30 to TRBJ2-7; TRBD1 matches 9 bases. This CDR3 has 13 residues. The germline gives CDR1 GTSNPN, CDR2 SVGIG (reference sequence). Trimming took 4 bases from V and 6 from J; bases not matched to a gene: 7. CDR3 DNA sequence: TGTGCCTGGACTCGGACAGGGGAAGGCGAGCAGTACTTC. Protein sequence: CAWTRTGEGEQYF.

The genes are TRBV28 and TRBJ1-1; weak D call: TRBD1 (5 bases). The CDR3 consists of 13 residues. Trimming removed 8 bases from V and 3 bases from J, with 13 bases in between. The germline V gene has CDR1 MDHEN and CDR2 SYDVKM. The CDR3 sequence is CASYRGEDTEAFF. DNA of the CDR3: TGTGCCAGCTATCGGGGGGAGGACACTGAAGCTTTCTTT.

This clone has just a few counts. The rearrangement links TRBV18 to TRBJ2-7; 9 positions agree with TRBD1. Germline-derived CDR1 and CDR2 are KGHSH and LQKENI. CDR3 length: 15 amino acids. V gave up 3 bases and J gave up 0 bases; unmatched junction bases: 3. This CDR3 reads CASSPGTGNSYEQYF. In DNA, the CDR3 is TGTGCCAGCTCACCTGGGACAGGGAACTCCTACGAGCAGTACTTC.

By sample fraction, this clone is medium-sized. This CDR3 is CASSFLPGGFRGYTF. CDR3 coding DNA: TGTGCCAGCAGCTTTTTACCCGGTGGCTTCAGGGGCTACACCTTC. The chain uses TRBV11-3 and TRBJ1-2; no clear D. V lost 3 bases and J 8 bases, leaving 19 bases between the germline ends. Germline CDR1 is SGHNT and CDR2 is YENEEA. The CDR3 is made up of 15 amino acids.

The chain employs TRBV6-5 and TRBJ1-5, with D possibly matching TRBD1 (5 bases). This CDR3 comprises 11 residues. V dropped 6 bases and J dropped 9 bases, with 9 bases sitting between them. The germline CDR1 and CDR2 sequences are MNHEY and SVGAGI. In nucleotides, the CDR3 is TGTGCCAGCAGAGGGGCAGGGCCCCAGCATTTT. This encodes CASRGAGPQHF.

J is TRBJ2-5 and V is TRBV19; 12 nucleotides line up with TRBD1. Trimming took 4 bases from V and 6 from J; bases not matched to a gene: 3. The CDR3 is made up of 14 amino acids. Germline loops: CDR1 LNHDA, CDR2 SQIVND (reference sequence). CDR3 nucleotides: TGTGCCAGTAGTACGGGACAGGGGGCTCAGACCCAGTACTTC. Translating it yields CASSTGQGAQTQYF. Full variable domain (rest looked up from reference TRBV19 and TRBJ2-5): DGGITQSPKYLFRKEGQNVTLSCEQNLNHDAMYWYRQDPGQGLRLIYYSQIVNDFQKGDIAEGYSVSREKKESFPLTVTSAQKNPTAFYLCASSTGQGAQTQYFGPGTRLLVL.

Remarks on this clone: One end of the junction fails to match germline, which may point to a read error. The chain combines TRBV7-7 with TRBJ2-2; D possibly corresponds to TRBD1 (6 bases). Germline CDR1 SSHAT, CDR2 FNYEAQ (reference sequence). The CDR3 is 16 residues long. DNA of the CDR3: TGTGCTAGCAGCTTACAGGGAAATGTTGGCACCGGGGAGCTGTTTTTT. Protein: CASSLQGNVGTGELFF.

The chain is built from TRBV10-1 and TRBJ2-1, with 11 positions matching TRBD2. The V gene end was trimmed by 3 bases and the J gene end by 6 bases; junction bases not matched to a gene: 13. The germline V gene has CDR1 WNHNN and CDR2 SYGVQD (reference sequence). This CDR3 is built from 18 residues. This CDR3 is CASSELAGARGRGNEQFF. CDR3 nucleotide sequence: TGCGCCAGCAGTGAACTAGCGGGAGCCCGGGGGAGGGGCAATGAGCAGTTCTTC.

The chain is built from TRBV10-3 and TRBJ2-5, with 9 bases aligning to TRBD1. The germline V gene has CDR1 ENHRY and CDR2 SYGVKD. After removal of 3 bases from V and 4 bases from J, the junction contained 6 bases not matched to a gene. CDR3 length: 15 amino acids. CDR3 loop: CAISDPGQGSETQYF. CDR3 in DNA: TGTGCCATCAGTGATCCGGGACAGGGATCAGAGACCCAGTACTTC.

This chain joins TRBV4-1 and TRBJ1-5, with D tentatively TRBD1 (6 bases). The V gene lost 0 bases and the J gene lost 1 base, with 7 bases spanning the gap. Germline CDR1 is MGHRA and CDR2 is YSYEKL. CDR3 size: 15 residues. The CDR3 DNA sequence: TGCGCCAGCAGCCAAGAGGGACACAGCAATCAGCCCCAGCATTTT. Translating it yields CASSQEGHSNQPQHF.

The DNA for the CDR3 is TGTGCCAGCAGTGGAGACAGGGGTTATGGTGAAGCTTTCTTT. Translation gives CASSGDRGYGEAFF. This chain uses TRBV5-4 with TRBJ1-1, with 8 nucleotides matching TRBD1. Germline trimming cut 5 bases from V and 7 bases from J; bases unmatched to any gene: 10. The germline V gene has CDR1 SGHNT and CDR2 YYREEE (reference sequence). This CDR3 contains 14 residues. The full variable domain, in which reference TRBV5-4 and TRBJ1-1 provide the parts outside the CDR3, is ETGVTQSPTHLIKTRGQQVTLRCSSQSGHNTVSWYQQALGQGPQFIFQYYREEENGRGNFPPRFSGLQFPNYSSELNVNALELDDSALYLCASSGDRGYGEAFFGQGTRLTVV.

The chain employs TRBV19 and TRBJ1-1; 7 nucleotides align to TRBD1. V lost 5 bases, J lost 0 bases, and 6 bases stayed unmatched. Germline V gene data show CDR1 as LNHDA and CDR2 as SQIVND (reference sequence). The CDR3 sequence is 15 residues long. This CDR3 reads CASSWGQFMNTEAFF. As DNA, the CDR3 is TGTGCCAGTAGTTGGGGACAGTTCATGAACACTGAAGCTTTCTTT.

This clone was seen more than once but under ten times. The gene calls are TRBV7-2 and TRBJ2-2; D uncertain. V lost 3 bases and J lost 5, with 10 bases in between. Germline V gives CDR1 SGHTA, CDR2 FQGNSA. This CDR3 region has 14 residues. As DNA, the CDR3 is TGTGCCAGCAGCTTCCGTCTACAGACCGGGGAGCTGTTTTTT. Translating it yields CASSFRLQTGELFF. The whole variable domain, remainder taken from reference TRBV7-2 and TRBJ2-2, is GAGVSQSPSNKVTEKGKDVELRCDPISGHTALYWYRQSLGQGLEFLIYFQGNSAPDKSGLPSDRFSAERTGGSVSTLTIQRTQQEDSAVYLCASSFRLQTGELFFGEGSRLTVL.

The V and J genes are TRBV7-9 and TRBJ2-2, with 8 bases identical to TRBD2. V shed 5 bases, J shed 7 bases, and the junction held 9 bases outside the gene matches. CDR1 and CDR2 from the germline V gene are SEHNR and FQNEAQ (reference sequence). This CDR3 is built from 15 residues. The CDR3 loop is CASSHRAGVDGELFF. The CDR3 DNA follows: TGTGCCAGCAGCCACCGAGCGGGAGTAGACGGGGAGCTGTTTTTT.

V is TRBV13 and J is TRBJ2-3; 9 nucleotides agree with TRBD1. This CDR3 has 15 amino acids. V trimming: 6 bases; J trimming: 5 bases; junction bases outside the gene matches: 9. Germline lookup yields CDR1 PRHDT and CDR2 FYEKMQ (reference sequence). The DNA for the CDR3 is TGTGCCAGCAGTCGAAGGACAGGGGTCGGAGATACGCAGTATTTT. Residues: CASSRRTGVGDTQYF.